This record concerns one TCR beta chain sequence. The treatment denotes: randomized to nivolumab then ipilimumab (arm A) or the reverse (arm B). PBMC sorting kept live CD3+CD8+ cells without CD19 or CD56. There are 15 residues in the CDR3. With V trimmed by 5 bases and J by 0 bases, 6 bases remained unmatched. The V gene's germline CDR1 is LNHDA and CDR2 SQIVND (reference sequence). These data originate in a study of sequential checkpoint blockade in melanoma. In the study overall: Each arm's sequence ended with maintenance nivolumab.

Clones were read by immunoSEQ multiplex PCR, and TCRdb kept only the in-frame ones, dropping some. The sample carries 25,000 to 30,000 clones, 70% to 80% recorded once. Specimen: CD8+ T cells sorted from blood (inferred from file names), collected from a patient given nivolumab and ipilimumab in sequence. The origin of this receptor is a human donor with melanoma. The rearrangement links TRBV19 to TRBJ2-7; 8 nucleotides match TRBD1. CDR3: CASSAGQGSSYEQYF. The CDR3 DNA sequence: TGTGCCAGTAGTGCCGGACAGGGAAGCTCCTACGAGCAGTACTTC.